The 24 T cell receptor beta chains below were found in one sample sequenced in a study of cytomegalovirus exposure and HLA in healthy donors. A multiplex PCR was run with 60 Vbeta primers and 13 Jbeta primers. The method was immunoSEQ multiplex PCR; TCRdb's version includes in-frame clones alone and lacks a portion of them. The listing records some 71,000 clones. Sequenced input: PBMCs. The receptors were sampled from a young woman in good health and CMV-seronegative.

The gene calls are TRBV29-1 and TRBJ2-5; no definite D call. The V and J ends lost 1 base and 7 bases respectively, with 16 bases between them. CDR1 SQVTM and CDR2 ANQGSEA come from the germline V gene. The CDR3 is made up of 14 amino acids. CDR3 sequence (DNA): TGCAGCGTTGAAGGGCGCCCGGAGTTTGGGACCCAGTACTTC. Its translation is CSVEGRPEFGTQYF.

The chain combines TRBV28 with TRBJ2-7; TRBD1 matches 10 bases. Germline-derived CDR1 and CDR2 are MDHEN and SYDVKM. The CDR3 is made up of 15 amino acids. Unmatched junction bases numbered 11, after V lost 7 bases and J lost 5 bases. CDR3 amino acids: CASTSLRTGGNEQYF. In DNA, the CDR3 is TGTGCCAGCACTAGTTTGAGGACAGGGGGGAACGAGCAGTACTTC.

A remark on this clone: Other DNA sequences in this sample translate to the same CDR3. The chain has TRBV6-6 and TRBJ1-5; possibly TRBD1 for D (5 bases). This CDR3 spans 13 amino acids. Germline V gene data show CDR1 as MNHNY and CDR2 as SVGAGI (reference sequence). V gave up 6 bases and J gave up 4 bases, with 10 bases separating them. The CDR3 sequence is CASSPRGNQPQHF. CDR3 sequence (DNA): TGTGCCAGCAGCCCAAGGGGAAATCAGCCCCAGCATTTT.

The chain is built from TRBV7-2 and TRBJ2-1, with 8 bases matching TRBD2. CDR3 length equals 16 residues. Germline CDR1 is SGHTA and CDR2 is FQGNSA. Unmatched junction bases numbered 10, after V lost 2 bases and J lost 7 bases. In DNA form, the CDR3 reads TGTGCCAGCAGCTTACTACGGACTAGCCTTGATAATGAGCAGTTCTTC. Protein: CASSLLRTSLDNEQFF.

The chain uses TRBV6-5 and TRBJ1-3; no definite D call. The length of the CDR3 is 14 residues. V lost 10 bases and J lost 4, with 17 bases in between. From germline, CDR1 is MNHEY and CDR2 SVGAGI. The CDR3 region has the DNA TGTGCCACCACGGACTTTGGAGGCGGAAACACCATATATTTT. Protein: CATTDFGGGNTIYF.

On this clone itself: Mismatch with germline at one junction end may stem from a read error. The rearrangement uses TRBV7-7 and TRBJ2-7; 8 bases align to TRBD2. The CDR3 consists of 13 residues. Germline values: CDR1 SSHAT, CDR2 FNYEAQ (reference sequence). In nucleotides, the CDR3 is TGTGCTAGCAGCCATGGACTAGCAAACGAGCAGTACTTC. It yields the protein CASSHGLANEQYF.

V usage is TRBV4-1 and J usage is TRBJ1-2; D is possibly TRBD1 (6 bases). This CDR3 comprises 16 residues. The V end was cut by 1 base, the J end by 4 bases, with 16 bases between. Germline V lookup: CDR1 MGHRA, CDR2 YSYEKL. This chain's CDR3 is CASSQGPAGAPYGYTF. In nucleotides, the CDR3 is TGCGCCAGCAGCCAAGGTCCGGCAGGGGCTCCCTATGGCTACACCTTC.

The CDR3 region has the DNA TGTGCCAGCAGCTTGGACCTACAGGGAACTACCTATGGCTACACCTTC. Translation gives CASSLDLQGTTYGYTF. This chain connects TRBV5-4 to TRBJ1-2; the D gene is possibly TRBD1 (6 bases). Trimming pared 0 bases from V and 4 bases from J, leaving 16 bases between. Germline V lookup: CDR1 SGHNT, CDR2 YYREEE (reference sequence). This CDR3 has 16 amino acids.

J is TRBJ1-2 and V is TRBV25-1; 8 bases fit TRBD1. CDR1 and CDR2 (germline): MGHDK, SYGVNS. The J segment lost 6 bases and the V segment lost 5 bases, leaving 11 bases of the junction unmatched. This CDR3 has 15 amino acids. The CDR3 loop is CASSPHPDRGDGYTF. CDR3 DNA: TGTGCCAGCAGTCCTCATCCCGACAGGGGTGATGGCTACACCTTC.

The V and J genes are TRBV6-5 and TRBJ1-3; D remains unclear. Germline V CDR1 and CDR2: MNHEY, SVGAGI. This CDR3 is 14 amino acids long. V lost 6 bases to trimming and J lost 4 bases, with 13 bases between them. The DNA of the CDR3 is TGTGCCAGCAGCGAGGCCCAGCAGGGAAACACCATATATTTT. Translating it yields CASSEAQQGNTIYF.

This sequence joins TRBV18 and TRBJ2-1; 12 bases fit TRBD2. After removal of 0 bases from V and 6 bases from J, the junction contained 0 bases not matched to a gene. The V gene's germline CDR1 is KGHSH and CDR2 LQKENI. The CDR3 length is 15 residues. This CDR3 is CASSPPGLAGNEQFF. DNA of the CDR3: TGTGCCAGCTCACCACCGGGACTAGCGGGCAATGAGCAGTTCTTC. Full variable domain (missing parts from reference TRBV18 and TRBJ2-1): NAGVMQNPRHLVRRRGQEARLRCSPMKGHSHVYWYRQLPEEGLKFMVYLQKENIIDESGMPKERFSAEFPKEGPSILRIQQVVRGDSAAYFCASSPPGLAGNEQFFGPGTRLTVL.

The chain carries TRBV30 and TRBJ2-7, with a tentative D call TRBD1 (6 bases). The CDR3 sequence is 13 residues long. Germline lookup yields CDR1 GTSNPN and CDR2 SVGIG (reference sequence). V was cut by 0 bases and J by 3 bases, with 9 bases left in between. The CDR3 sequence is CAWSVGQIYEQYF. CDR3 DNA: TGTGCCTGGAGTGTTGGACAGATCTACGAGCAGTACTTC.

The chain links TRBV27 to TRBJ1-1; 9 bases fit TRBD1. The CDR3 is 14 amino acids. V lost 5 bases to trimming and J lost 6 bases; unmatched junction nucleotides: 7. Germline lookup yields CDR1 MNHEY and CDR2 SMNVEV (reference sequence). CDR3 sequence reads: CASSPYRGPPEAFF. CDR3 DNA: TGTGCCAGCAGTCCCTACAGGGGGCCGCCTGAAGCTTTCTTT.

The rearrangement uses TRBV13 and TRBJ2-1; 10 bases are a match to TRBD2. With V trimmed by 3 bases and J by 5 bases, 4 bases remained unmatched. This CDR3 contains 15 residues. The V gene's germline CDR1 is PRHDT and CDR2 FYEKMQ (reference sequence). The CDR3 bases are TGTGCCAGCAGCTTGGTTGGGACTAGCGACAATGAGCAGTTCTTC. Its protein is CASSLVGTSDNEQFF.

The chain combines TRBV7-3 with TRBJ1-1; D might be TRBD1 (5 bases). V was trimmed by 3 bases and J by 0 bases, leaving 8 bases between them. Germline CDR1 reads SGHTA; CDR2 reads FQGTGA. CDR3 size: 14 residues. This CDR3 reads CASSFGGLNTEAFF. The CDR3 nucleotides read TGTGCCAGCAGCTTCGGGGGATTGAACACTGAAGCTTTCTTT.

The chain is built from TRBV28 and TRBJ1-2; TRBD1 aligns across 9 bases. The CDR3 extends over 15 amino acids. Germline V gene lookup returns CDR1 MDHEN and CDR2 SYDVKM. Trimming removed 6 bases from V and 2 bases from J; junction bases left unmatched: 7. In DNA, the CDR3 is TGTGCCAGCAGCCGGGCCGGGACAGGGAACTATGGCTACACCTTC. This sequence encodes CASSRAGTGNYGYTF.

The V and J genes are TRBV7-9 and TRBJ2-3; 10 bases agree with TRBD1. Per germline, CDR1 SEHNR and CDR2 FQNEAQ (reference sequence). The trim removed 3 bases at V and 5 bases at J, leaving 8 bases unmatched. The CDR3 consists of 16 residues. CDR3 nucleotides: TGTGCCAGCAGCTTTGGCGGGACAGGGGTTAGAGATACGCAGTATTTT. As protein: CASSFGGTGVRDTQYF.

The chain links TRBV30 to TRBJ2-7, with TRBD1 as a possible D gene (5 bases). The V gene's germline CDR1 is GTSNPN and CDR2 SVGIG (reference sequence). The CDR3 has 14 amino acids. V was cut by 3 bases and J by 2 bases, with 14 bases left in between. CDR3 sequence reads: CAWRLVGRAYEQYF. DNA of the CDR3: TGTGCCTGGAGATTGGTCGGCAGGGCCTACGAGCAGTACTTC.

The chain uses TRBV25-1 and TRBJ2-7; 8 bases agree with TRBD1. This CDR3 spans 13 amino acids. CDR1 is MGHDK, CDR2 SYGVNS, per germline. With V trimmed by 7 bases and J by 5 bases, 7 bases remained unmatched. CDR3 sequence: CASMPGGIHEQYF. In DNA, the CDR3 is TGTGCCAGCATGCCAGGGGGCATCCACGAGCAGTACTTC.

The rearrangement joins TRBV18 to TRBJ2-1; maybe TRBD2 (6 bases). In germline, CDR1 is KGHSH, CDR2 LQKENI. V was trimmed by 2 bases and J by 0 bases, leaving 8 bases between them. The length of the CDR3 is 15 residues. This chain's CDR3 is CASSPAGSSYNEQFF. CDR3 nucleotides: TGTGCCAGCTCACCAGCGGGAAGCTCCTACAATGAGCAGTTCTTC.

This chain joins TRBV15 and TRBJ2-3, with D uncertain. Germline V gene lookup returns CDR1 LNHNV and CDR2 YYDKDF (reference sequence). V lost 3 bases and J lost 5, with 9 bases in between. The CDR3 consists of 13 residues. The CDR3 protein is CATSRKTRDTQYF. CDR3 DNA: TGTGCCACCAGCAGGAAAACCAGAGATACGCAGTATTTT.

The V call is TRBV6-1, the J call TRBJ1-1, with unresolved D. This CDR3 is 13 amino acids long. The ends were cut back, 2 bases at V and 2 bases at J, with 6 bases in the middle. From germline, CDR1 is MNHNS and CDR2 SASEGT. CDR3 coding DNA: TGTGCCAGCAGTGAATACGGTAACACTGAAGCTTTCTTT. Amino acids: CASSEYGNTEAFF.

The V gene is TRBV7-2, the J gene TRBJ2-7; 9 nucleotides align to TRBD1. This CDR3 comprises 16 residues. V lost 7 bases and J lost 2; bases outside the gene matches: 12. CDR1 is SGHTA, CDR2 FQGNSA, per germline. The chain's CDR3 is CASKRDRGATTYEQYF. CDR3 sequence (DNA): TGTGCCAGCAAGAGAGACAGGGGGGCGACCACCTACGAGCAGTACTTC.

The chain has TRBV5-4 and TRBJ2-7, with TRBD2 as a possible D gene (6 bases). Trimming stripped 4 bases from V and 3 bases from J, with 20 bases between. CDR1 is SGHNT and CDR2 is YYREEE in the germline V gene (reference sequence). CDR3 length: 16 amino acids. The CDR3 DNA sequence: TGTGCCAGCAGCCCGAATACGCTAGCGAATATCTACGAGCAGTACTTC. It translates to CASSPNTLANIYEQYF.